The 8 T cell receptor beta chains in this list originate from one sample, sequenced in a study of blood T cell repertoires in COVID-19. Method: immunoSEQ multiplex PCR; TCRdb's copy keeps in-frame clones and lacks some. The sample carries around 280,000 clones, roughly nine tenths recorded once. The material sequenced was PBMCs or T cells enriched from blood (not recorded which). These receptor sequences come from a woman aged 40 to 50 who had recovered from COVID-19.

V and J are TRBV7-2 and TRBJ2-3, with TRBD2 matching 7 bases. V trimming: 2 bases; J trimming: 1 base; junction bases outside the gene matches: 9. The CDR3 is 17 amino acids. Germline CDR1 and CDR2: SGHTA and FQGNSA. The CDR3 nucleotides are TGTGCCAGCAGCTTAAGGGACTATCGACGGGGCACAGATACGCAGTATTTT. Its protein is CASSLRDYRRGTDTQYF. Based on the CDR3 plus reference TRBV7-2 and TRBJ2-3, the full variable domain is GAGVSQSPSNKVTEKGKDVELRCDPISGHTALYWYRQSLGQGLEFLIYFQGNSAPDKSGLPSDRFSAERTGGSVSTLTIQRTQQEDSAVYLCASSLRDYRRGTDTQYFGPGTRLTVL.

CDR3 residues: CASSSTQGTDTQYF. The CDR3 DNA reads TGTGCCAGCAGCTCAACCCAGGGCACAGATACGCAGTATTTT. This chain connects TRBV5-4 to TRBJ2-3; D is unclear. CDR1 is SGHNT and CDR2 is YYREEE in the germline V gene (reference sequence). Trimming stripped 3 bases from V and 1 base from J, with 9 bases between. This CDR3 region has 14 residues.

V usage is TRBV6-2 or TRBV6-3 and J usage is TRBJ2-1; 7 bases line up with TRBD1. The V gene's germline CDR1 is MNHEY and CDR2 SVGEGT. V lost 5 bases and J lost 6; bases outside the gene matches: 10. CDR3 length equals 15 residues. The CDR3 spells CASSLGTEVRNEQFF. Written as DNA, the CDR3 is TGTGCCAGCAGTCTCGGGACAGAGGTCCGCAATGAGCAGTTCTTC.

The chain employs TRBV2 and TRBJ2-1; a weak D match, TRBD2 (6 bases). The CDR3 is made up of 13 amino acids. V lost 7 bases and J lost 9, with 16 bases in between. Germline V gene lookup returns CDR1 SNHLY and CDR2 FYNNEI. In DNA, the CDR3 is TGTGCCAGCAAGGGGACTCTCCTCGGTGAGCAGTTCTTC. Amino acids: CASKGTLLGEQFF.

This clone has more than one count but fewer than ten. CDR3 protein: CASSATVLAGGGNEQFF. The DNA for the CDR3 is TGTGCCAGCTCAGCCACCGTACTAGCGGGAGGGGGGAATGAGCAGTTCTTC. The gene calls are TRBV18 and TRBJ2-1; 13 bases align to TRBD2. Losses at the gene ends were 5 bases for V and 7 bases for J; bases not matched to a gene: 11. This CDR3 is built from 17 residues. Germline CDR1 and CDR2: KGHSH and LQKENI. The full variable domain, in which reference TRBV18 and TRBJ2-1 provide the parts outside the CDR3, is NAGVMQNPRHLVRRRGQEARLRCSPMKGHSHVYWYRQLPEEGLKFMVYLQKENIIDESGMPKERFSAEFPKEGPSILRIQQVVRGDSAAYFCASSATVLAGGGNEQFFGPGTRLTVL.

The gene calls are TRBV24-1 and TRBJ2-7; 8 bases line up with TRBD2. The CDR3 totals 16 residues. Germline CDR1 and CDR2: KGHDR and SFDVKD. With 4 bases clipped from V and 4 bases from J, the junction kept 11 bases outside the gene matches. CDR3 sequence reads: CATSDSPGGNKYEQYF. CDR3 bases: TGTGCCACCAGTGACTCGCCGGGAGGGAATAAGTACGAGCAGTACTTC.

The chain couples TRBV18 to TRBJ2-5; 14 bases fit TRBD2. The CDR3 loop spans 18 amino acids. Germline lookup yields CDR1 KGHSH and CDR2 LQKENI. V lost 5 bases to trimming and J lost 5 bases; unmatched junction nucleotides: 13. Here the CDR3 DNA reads TGTGCCAGCTCAAAGGGACTAGCGGGAGCGCCCCAGGGGGAGACCCAGTACTTC. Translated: CASSKGLAGAPQGETQYF.

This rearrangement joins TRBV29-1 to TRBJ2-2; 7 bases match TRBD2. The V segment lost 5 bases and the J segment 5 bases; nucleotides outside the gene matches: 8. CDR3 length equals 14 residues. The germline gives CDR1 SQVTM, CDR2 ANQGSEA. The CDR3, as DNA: TGCAGCGTTCGACCCGGGGGGAGTACCGGGGAGCTGTTTTTT. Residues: CSVRPGGSTGELFF.